These 8 T cell receptor beta chains originate from one sample sequenced in a study of blood T cells in healthy people across ages. The use of a sample-barcoded 5' primer and a J-beta primer mix characterized a second PCR of about 7 to 12 cycles. TCRdb called the 5' RACE reads again in MiXCR, with one record for every CDR3 protein. The table lists a few hundred thousand distinct CDR3 sequences, around 29% of them singletons. The sequencing input was blood. The receptors were sampled from a woman in her 70s in good health.

The rearrangement links TRBV4-1 to TRBJ1-4; 11 bases line up with TRBD1. The CDR3 totals 14 residues. Per germline, CDR1 MGHRA and CDR2 YSYEKL. V lost 4 bases and J lost 8; bases outside the gene matches: 3. CDR3 sequence: CASSLGQGEEKLFF. The DNA of the CDR3 is TGCGCCAGCAGCCTGGGACAGGGGGAGGAAAAACTGTTTTTT.

The chain couples TRBV7-3 to TRBJ2-5, with 12 bases aligning to TRBD1. The J call may be faulty, since TRBJ2-1 better matches the DNA end. CDR3 length equals 17 residues. CDR1 and CDR2 (germline): SGHTA, FQGTGA. DNA for the CDR3: TGTGCCAGCAGCCTTTCCGGGACAGGGGGCTTTGGTAATGAGCAGTTCTTC. This encodes CASSLSGTGGFGNEQFF.

Only a few counts were recorded for this clonotype. The genes are TRBV7-3 and TRBJ2-5; unclear D gene. This CDR3 contains 13 residues. The germline V gene has CDR1 SGHTA and CDR2 FQGTGA. Trimming cost V 2 bases and J 3 bases, with 7 bases left between them. The CDR3 spells CASSLGWEETQYF. The DNA for the CDR3 is TGTGCCAGCAGCTTAGGCTGGGAAGAGACCCAGTACTTC. The full variable domain, completed using reference TRBV7-3 and TRBJ2-5, is GAGVSQTPSNKVTEKGKYVELRCDPISGHTALYWYRQSLGQGPEFLIYFQGTGAADDSGLPNDRFFAVRPEGSVSTLKIQRTERGDSAVYLCASSLGWEETQYFGPGTRLLVL.

This sequence joins TRBV7-9 and TRBJ2-1; D is perhaps TRBD2 (6 bases). The germline CDR1 and CDR2 sequences are SEHNR and FQNEAQ (reference sequence). V gave up 5 bases and J gave up 6 bases, with 17 bases separating them. This CDR3 is built from 15 residues. The CDR3 nucleotides are TGTGCCAGCAGCCGGGACTCCCAGGCCATCAATGAGCAGTTCTTC. Amino acids: CASSRDSQAINEQFF.

J is TRBJ2-5 and V is TRBV15, with D perhaps matching TRBD1 (5 bases). CDR1 is LNHNV and CDR2 is YYDKDF in the germline V gene (reference sequence). The V and J ends lost 0 bases and 0 bases respectively, with 17 bases between them. CDR3 length: 18 amino acids. The DNA of the CDR3 is TGTGCCACCAGCAGAGATACTACAGGACCCTCGTACCAAGAGACCCAGTACTTC. This translates into CATSRDTTGPSYQETQYF.

This clonotype occurred a few times. This rearrangement joins TRBV10-1 to TRBJ1-4; D gene uncertain. V lost 4 bases and J lost 5, with 8 bases in between. CDR1 WNHNN and CDR2 SYGVQD come from the germline V gene (reference sequence). This CDR3 is built from 13 residues. The CDR3 is CASSVGWNEKLFF. The CDR3 DNA is TGCGCCAGCAGTGTGGGCTGGAATGAAAAACTGTTTTTT.

The V and J genes are TRBV7-2 and TRBJ2-5; D might be TRBD2 (6 bases). The J call may be in error: the DNA end matches TRBJ2-7 better. The length of the CDR3 is 15 residues. Per the germline V gene, CDR1 is SGHTA and CDR2 is FQGNSA. CDR3 amino acids: CASSFIGTEGYEQYF. The CDR3 coding sequence is TGTGCCAGCAGCTTTATCGGAACGGAGGGGTACGAGCAGTACTTC.

This clonotype was counted a few times. V and J are TRBV5-1 and TRBJ2-1; D is uncertain. V lost 4 bases, J lost 0 bases, and 8 bases lay in between. This CDR3 is 14 amino acids long. In germline, CDR1 is SGHRS, CDR2 YFSETQ. DNA for the CDR3: TGCGCCAGCAGCACCGGGCACTCCTACAATGAGCAGTTCTTC. This translates into CASSTGHSYNEQFF.